This TCR beta chain was identified during a study of blood T cell repertoires in COVID-19. Germline V gives CDR1 SGHVS, CDR2 FQNEAQ. This CDR3 is 14 amino acids long. V trimming: 4 bases; J trimming: 0 bases; junction bases outside the gene matches: 1. The method was immunoSEQ multiplex PCR; TCRdb's version includes in-frame clones alone and lacks a portion of them. Of around 99,000 clones listed, roughly 83% are singletons. V is TRBV7-8 and J is TRBJ2-5, with 8 nucleotides matching TRBD2. This clonotype originated in a human donor in a cohort sampled during active COVID-19. The sequenced material came from peripheral blood. Here the CDR3 DNA reads TGTGCCAGCAGCTCTAGCGGGTACCAAGAGACCCAGTACTTC. Its protein is CASSSSGYQETQYF.